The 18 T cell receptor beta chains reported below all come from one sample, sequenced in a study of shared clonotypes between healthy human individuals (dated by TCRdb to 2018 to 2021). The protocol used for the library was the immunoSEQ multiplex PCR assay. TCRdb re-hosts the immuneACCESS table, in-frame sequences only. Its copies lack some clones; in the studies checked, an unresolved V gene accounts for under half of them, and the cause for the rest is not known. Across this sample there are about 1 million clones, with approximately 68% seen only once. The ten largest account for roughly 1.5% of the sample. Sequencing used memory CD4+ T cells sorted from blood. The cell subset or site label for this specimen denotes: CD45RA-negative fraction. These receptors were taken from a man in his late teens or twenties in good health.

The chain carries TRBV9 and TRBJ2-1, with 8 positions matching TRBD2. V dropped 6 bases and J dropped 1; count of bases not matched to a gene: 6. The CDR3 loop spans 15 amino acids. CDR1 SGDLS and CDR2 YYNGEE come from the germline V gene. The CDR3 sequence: CASNQLAGSYNEQFF. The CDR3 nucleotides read TGTGCCAGCAACCAATTAGCGGGATCCTACAATGAGCAGTTCTTC.

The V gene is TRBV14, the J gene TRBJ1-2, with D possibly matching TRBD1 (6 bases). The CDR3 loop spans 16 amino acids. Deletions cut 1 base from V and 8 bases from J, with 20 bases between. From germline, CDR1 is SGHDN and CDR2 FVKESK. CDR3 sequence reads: CASSQVGTGPRGGYTF. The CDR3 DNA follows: TGTGCCAGCAGCCAAGTCGGTACAGGGCCAAGGGGCGGCTACACCTTC.

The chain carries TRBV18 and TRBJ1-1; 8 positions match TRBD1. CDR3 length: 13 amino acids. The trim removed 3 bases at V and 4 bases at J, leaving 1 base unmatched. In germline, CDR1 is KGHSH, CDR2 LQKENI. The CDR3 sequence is CASSPTGATEAFF. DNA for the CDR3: TGTGCCAGCTCACCGACAGGGGCCACTGAAGCTTTCTTT.

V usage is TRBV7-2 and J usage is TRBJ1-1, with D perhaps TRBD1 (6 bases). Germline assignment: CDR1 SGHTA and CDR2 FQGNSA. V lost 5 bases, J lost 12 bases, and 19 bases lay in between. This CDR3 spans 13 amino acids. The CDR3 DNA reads TGTGCCAGCAGCCCCCGAGGACAGCAAGTTACTTTCTTT. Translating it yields CASSPRGQQVTFF.

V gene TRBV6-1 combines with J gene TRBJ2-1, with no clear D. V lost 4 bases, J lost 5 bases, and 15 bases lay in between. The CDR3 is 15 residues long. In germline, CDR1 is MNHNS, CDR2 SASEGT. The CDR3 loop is CASSAAWSRDNEQFF. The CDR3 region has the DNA TGTGCCAGCAGTGCCGCGTGGTCAAGGGACAATGAGCAGTTCTTC.

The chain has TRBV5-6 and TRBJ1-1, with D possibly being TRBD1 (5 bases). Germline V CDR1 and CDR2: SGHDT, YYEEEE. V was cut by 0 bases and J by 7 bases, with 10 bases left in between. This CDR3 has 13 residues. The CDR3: CASSLVGGIEAFF. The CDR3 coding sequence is TGTGCCAGCAGCTTGGTGGGGGGTATTGAAGCTTTCTTT. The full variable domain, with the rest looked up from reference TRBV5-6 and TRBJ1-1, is DAGVTQSPTHLIKTRGQQVTLRCSPKSGHDTVSWYQQALGQGPQFIFQYYEEEERQRGNFPDRFSGHQFPNYSSELNVNALLLGDSALYLCASSLVGGIEAFFGQGTRLTVV.

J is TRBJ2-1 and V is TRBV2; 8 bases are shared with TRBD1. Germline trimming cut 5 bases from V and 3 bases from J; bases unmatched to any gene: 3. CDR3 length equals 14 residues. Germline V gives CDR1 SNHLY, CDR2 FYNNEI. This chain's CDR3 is CASSRTGGYNEQFF. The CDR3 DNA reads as TGTGCCAGCAGTCGTACAGGGGGCTACAATGAGCAGTTCTTC.

The CDR3 DNA reads as TGTGCCAGCAGTGACAGGGGGCGTCCCGAGCAGTACTTC. Protein product: CASSDRGRPEQYF. V and J are TRBV7-6 and TRBJ2-7; the match to TRBD1 covers 10 bases. This CDR3 is built from 13 residues. Germline V gene data show CDR1 as SGHVS and CDR2 as FNYEAQ. V shed 6 bases, J shed 6 bases, and the junction held 5 bases outside the gene matches.

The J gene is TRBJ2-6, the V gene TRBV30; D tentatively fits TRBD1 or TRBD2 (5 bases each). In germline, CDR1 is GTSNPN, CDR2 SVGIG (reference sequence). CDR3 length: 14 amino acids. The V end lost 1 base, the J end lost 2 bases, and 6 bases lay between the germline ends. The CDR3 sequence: CAWSGGAGANVLTF. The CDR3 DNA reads TGTGCCTGGAGTGGAGGGGCTGGGGCCAACGTCCTGACTTTC.

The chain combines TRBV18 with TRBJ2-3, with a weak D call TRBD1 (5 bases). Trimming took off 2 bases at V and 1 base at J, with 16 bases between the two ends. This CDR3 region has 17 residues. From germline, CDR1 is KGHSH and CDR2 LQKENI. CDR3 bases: TGTGCCAGCTCACCATTAGCAGGGTTGGATGGCACAGATACGCAGTATTTT. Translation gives CASSPLAGLDGTDTQYF. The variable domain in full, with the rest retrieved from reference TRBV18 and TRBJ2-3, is NAGVMQNPRHLVRRRGQEARLRCSPMKGHSHVYWYRQLPEEGLKFMVYLQKENIIDESGMPKERFSAEFPKEGPSILRIQQVVRGDSAAYFCASSPLAGLDGTDTQYFGPGTRLTVL.

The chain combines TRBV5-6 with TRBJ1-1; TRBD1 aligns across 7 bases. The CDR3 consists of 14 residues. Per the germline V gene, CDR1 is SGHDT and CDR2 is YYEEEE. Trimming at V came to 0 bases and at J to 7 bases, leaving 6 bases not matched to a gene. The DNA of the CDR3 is TGTGCCAGCAGCTTGGGACAGGGCGCCGGTGAAGCTTTCTTT. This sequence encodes CASSLGQGAGEAFF.

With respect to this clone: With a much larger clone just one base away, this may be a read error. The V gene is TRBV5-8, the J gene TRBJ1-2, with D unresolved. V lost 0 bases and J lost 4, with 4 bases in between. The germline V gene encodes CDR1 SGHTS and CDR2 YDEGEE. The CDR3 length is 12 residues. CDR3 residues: CASSLEGYGYTF. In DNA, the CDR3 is TGTGCCAGCAGCTTGGAAGGCTATGGCTACACCTTC.

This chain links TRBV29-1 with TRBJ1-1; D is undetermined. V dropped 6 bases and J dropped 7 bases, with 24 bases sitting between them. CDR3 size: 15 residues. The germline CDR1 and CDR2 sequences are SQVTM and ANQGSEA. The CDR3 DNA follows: TGCAGCGTCACCCCGCCGGGAACGTCGGAATTTGAAGCTTTCTTT. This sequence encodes CSVTPPGTSEFEAFF. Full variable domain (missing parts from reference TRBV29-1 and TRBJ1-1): SAVISQKPSRDICQRGTSLTIQCQVDSQVTMMFWYRQQPGQSLTLIATANQGSEATYESGFVIDKFPISRPNLTFSTLTVSNMSPEDSSIYLCSVTPPGTSEFEAFFGQGTRLTVV.

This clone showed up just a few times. CDR3 DNA sequence: TGTGCCAGCAGGACAGGGGACCCAAACACTGAAGCTTTCTTT. Translating gives CASRTGDPNTEAFF. The chain links TRBV6-1 to TRBJ1-1; 8 positions match TRBD1. V gave up 6 bases and J gave up 2 bases; unmatched junction bases: 5. The CDR3 is 14 amino acids. The germline V gene has CDR1 MNHNS and CDR2 SASEGT.

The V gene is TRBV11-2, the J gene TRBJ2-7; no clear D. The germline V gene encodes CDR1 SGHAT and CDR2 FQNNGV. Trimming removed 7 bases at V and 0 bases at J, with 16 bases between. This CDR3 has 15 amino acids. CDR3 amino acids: CASTTDTLPSYEQYF. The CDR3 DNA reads TGTGCCAGCACCACTGACACCCTACCCTCCTACGAGCAGTACTTC.

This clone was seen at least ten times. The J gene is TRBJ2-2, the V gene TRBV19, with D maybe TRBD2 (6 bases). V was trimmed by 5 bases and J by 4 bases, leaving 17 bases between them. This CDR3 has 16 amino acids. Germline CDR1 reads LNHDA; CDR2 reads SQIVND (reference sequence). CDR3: CASSSGLTGGTGELFF. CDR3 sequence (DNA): TGTGCCAGTAGTTCGGGACTCACTGGGGGCACCGGGGAGCTGTTTTTT.

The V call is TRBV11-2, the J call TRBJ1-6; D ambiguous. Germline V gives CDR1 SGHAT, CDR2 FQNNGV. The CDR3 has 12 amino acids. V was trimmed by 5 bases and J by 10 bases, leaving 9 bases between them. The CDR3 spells CASSPSWSPLHF. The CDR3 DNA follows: TGTGCCAGCAGCCCCTCCTGGTCACCCCTCCACTTT.

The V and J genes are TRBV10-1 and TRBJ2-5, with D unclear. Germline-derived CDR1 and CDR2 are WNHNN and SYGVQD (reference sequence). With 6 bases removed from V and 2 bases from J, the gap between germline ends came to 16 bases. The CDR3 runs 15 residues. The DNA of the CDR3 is TGCGCCAGCAGGATTAGACCCTCTGCACAAGAGACCCAGTACTTC. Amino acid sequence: CASRIRPSAQETQYF.